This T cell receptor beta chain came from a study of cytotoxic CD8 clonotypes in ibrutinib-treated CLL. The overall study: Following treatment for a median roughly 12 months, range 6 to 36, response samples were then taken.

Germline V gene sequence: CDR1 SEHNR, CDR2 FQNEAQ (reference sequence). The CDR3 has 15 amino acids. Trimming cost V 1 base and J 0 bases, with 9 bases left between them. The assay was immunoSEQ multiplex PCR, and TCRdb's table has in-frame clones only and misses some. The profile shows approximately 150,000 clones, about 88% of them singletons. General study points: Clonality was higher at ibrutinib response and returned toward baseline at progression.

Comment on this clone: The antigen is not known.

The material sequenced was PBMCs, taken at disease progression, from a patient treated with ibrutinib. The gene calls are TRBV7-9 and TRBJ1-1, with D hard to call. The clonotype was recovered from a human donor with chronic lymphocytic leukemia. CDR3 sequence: CASSLESRMNTEAFF. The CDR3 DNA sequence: TGTGCCAGCAGCTTAGAATCAAGGATGAACACTGAAGCTTTCTTT.